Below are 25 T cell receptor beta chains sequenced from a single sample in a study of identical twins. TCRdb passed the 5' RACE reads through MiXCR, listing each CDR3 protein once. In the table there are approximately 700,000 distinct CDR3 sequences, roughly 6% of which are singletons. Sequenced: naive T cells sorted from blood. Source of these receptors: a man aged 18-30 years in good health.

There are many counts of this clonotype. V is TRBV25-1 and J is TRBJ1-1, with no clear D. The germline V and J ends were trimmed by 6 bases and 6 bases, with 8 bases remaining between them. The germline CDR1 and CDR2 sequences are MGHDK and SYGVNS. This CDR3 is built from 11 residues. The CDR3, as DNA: TGTGCCAGCAGAATCGGATCTGAAGCTTTCTTT. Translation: CASRIGSEAFF.

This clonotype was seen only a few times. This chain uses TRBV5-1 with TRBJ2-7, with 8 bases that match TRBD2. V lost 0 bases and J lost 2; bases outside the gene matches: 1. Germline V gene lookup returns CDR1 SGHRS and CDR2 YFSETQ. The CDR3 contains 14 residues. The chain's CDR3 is CASSLGSGTYEQYV. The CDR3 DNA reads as TGCGCCAGCAGCTTGGGTAGCGGGACCTACGAGCAGTACGTC.

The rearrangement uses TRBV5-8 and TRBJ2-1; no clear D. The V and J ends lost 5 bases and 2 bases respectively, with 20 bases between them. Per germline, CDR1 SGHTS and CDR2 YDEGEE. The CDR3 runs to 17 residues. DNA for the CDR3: TGTGCCAGCAGACTGATCCCCAGTGCTTATACCTACAATGAGCAGTTCTTC. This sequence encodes CASRLIPSAYTYNEQFF.

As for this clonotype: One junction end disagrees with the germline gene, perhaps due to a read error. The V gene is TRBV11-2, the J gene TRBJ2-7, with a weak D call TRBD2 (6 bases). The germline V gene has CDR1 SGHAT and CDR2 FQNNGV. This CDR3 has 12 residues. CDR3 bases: TGTGCCAGCAGCTTAGATTGGGGGGAGCCGTACTTC. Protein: CASSLDWGEPYF.

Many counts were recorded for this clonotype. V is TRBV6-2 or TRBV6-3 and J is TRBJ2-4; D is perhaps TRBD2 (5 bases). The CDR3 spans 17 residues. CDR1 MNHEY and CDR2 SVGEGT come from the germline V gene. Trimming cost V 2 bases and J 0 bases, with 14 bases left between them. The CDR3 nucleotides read TGTGCCAGCAGTTACGAAGTCGGGGAACTAGCCAAAAACATTCAGTACTTC. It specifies CASSYEVGELAKNIQYF.

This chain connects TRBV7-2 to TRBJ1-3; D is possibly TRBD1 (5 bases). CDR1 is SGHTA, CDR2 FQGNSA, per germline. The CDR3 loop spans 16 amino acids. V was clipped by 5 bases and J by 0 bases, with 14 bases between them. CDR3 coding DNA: TGTGCCAGCAGCCTCGCGGACACCCGCTCTGGAAACACCATATATTTT. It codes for CASSLADTRSGNTIYF.

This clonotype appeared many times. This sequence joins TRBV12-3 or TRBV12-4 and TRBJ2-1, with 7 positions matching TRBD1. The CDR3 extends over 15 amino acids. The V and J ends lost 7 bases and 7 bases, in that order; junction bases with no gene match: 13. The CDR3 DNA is TGTGCCAGCAAAAATGACAGGGTCGAGGTTAATGAGCAGTTCTTC. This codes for CASKNDRVEVNEQFF.

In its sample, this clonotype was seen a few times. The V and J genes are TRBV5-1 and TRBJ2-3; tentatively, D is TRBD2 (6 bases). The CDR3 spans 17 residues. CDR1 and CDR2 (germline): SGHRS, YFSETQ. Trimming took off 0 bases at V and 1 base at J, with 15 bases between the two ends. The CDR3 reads CASSLGVAGLGTDTQYF. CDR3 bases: TGCGCCAGCAGCTTGGGAGTTGCGGGACTGGGCACAGATACGCAGTATTTT. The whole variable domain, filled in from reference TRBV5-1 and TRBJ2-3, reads KAGVTQTPRYLIKTRGQQVTLSCSPISGHRSVSWYQQTPGQGLQFLFEYFSETQRNKGNFPGRFSGRQFSNSRSEMNVSTLELGDSALYLCASSLGVAGLGTDTQYFGPGTRLTVL.

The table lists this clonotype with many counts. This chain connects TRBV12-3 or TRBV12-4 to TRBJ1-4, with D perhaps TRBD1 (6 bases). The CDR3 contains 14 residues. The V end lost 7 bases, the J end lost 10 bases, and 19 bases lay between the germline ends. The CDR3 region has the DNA TGTGCCAGCACCCCAGGGGAGGGAGGCGGAAAACTGTTTTTT. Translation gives CASTPGEGGGKLFF.

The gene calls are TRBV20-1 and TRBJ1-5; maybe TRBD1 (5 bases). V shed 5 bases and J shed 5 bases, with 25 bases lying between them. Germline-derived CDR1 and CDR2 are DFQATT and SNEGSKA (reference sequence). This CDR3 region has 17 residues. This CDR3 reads CSAPESRKWGSDQPQHF. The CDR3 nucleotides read TGCAGTGCTCCAGAGTCAAGGAAATGGGGCTCAGATCAGCCCCAGCATTTT.

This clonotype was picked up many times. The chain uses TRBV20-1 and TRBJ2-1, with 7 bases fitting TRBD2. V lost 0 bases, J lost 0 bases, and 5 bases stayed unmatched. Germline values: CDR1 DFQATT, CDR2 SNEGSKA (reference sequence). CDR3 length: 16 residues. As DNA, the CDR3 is TGCAGTGCTAGAGAGGCGGGGGTAAGCTCCTACAATGAGCAGTTCTTC. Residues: CSAREAGVSSYNEQFF.

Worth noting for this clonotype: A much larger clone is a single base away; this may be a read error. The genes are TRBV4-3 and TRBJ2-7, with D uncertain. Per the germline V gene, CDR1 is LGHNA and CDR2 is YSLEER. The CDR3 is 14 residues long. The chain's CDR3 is CAGSQVRSSYEQYF. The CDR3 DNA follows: TGCGCCGGCAGCCAAGTACGTAGCTCCTACGAGCAGTACTTC.

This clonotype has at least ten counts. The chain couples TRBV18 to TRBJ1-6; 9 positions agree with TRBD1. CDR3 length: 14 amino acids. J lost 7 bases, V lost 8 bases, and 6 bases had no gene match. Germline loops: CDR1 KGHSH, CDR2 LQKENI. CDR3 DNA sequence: TGTGCCAGCAGCCCAGGGACAGGGAATTCACCCCTCCACTTT. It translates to CASSPGTGNSPLHF.

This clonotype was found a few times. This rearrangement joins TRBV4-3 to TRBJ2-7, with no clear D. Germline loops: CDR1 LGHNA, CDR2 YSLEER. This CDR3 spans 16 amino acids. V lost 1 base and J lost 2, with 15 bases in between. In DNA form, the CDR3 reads TGCGCCAGCAGCCAAGTTCGAACGCTAACCCCCTACGAGCAGTACTTC. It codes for CASSQVRTLTPYEQYF.

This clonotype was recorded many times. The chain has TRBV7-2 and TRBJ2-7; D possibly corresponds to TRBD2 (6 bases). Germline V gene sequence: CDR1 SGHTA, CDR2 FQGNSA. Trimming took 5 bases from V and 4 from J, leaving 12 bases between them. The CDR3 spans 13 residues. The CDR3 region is CASSPWGTYEQYF. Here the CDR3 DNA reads TGTGCCAGCAGCCCGTGGGGGACTTACGAGCAGTACTTC.

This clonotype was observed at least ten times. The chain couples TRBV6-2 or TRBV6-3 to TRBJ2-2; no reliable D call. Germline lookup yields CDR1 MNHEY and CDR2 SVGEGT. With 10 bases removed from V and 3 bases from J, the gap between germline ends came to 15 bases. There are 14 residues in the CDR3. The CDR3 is CATSMKPDTGELFF. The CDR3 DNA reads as TGTGCCACCTCGATGAAGCCCGACACCGGGGAGCTGTTTTTT.

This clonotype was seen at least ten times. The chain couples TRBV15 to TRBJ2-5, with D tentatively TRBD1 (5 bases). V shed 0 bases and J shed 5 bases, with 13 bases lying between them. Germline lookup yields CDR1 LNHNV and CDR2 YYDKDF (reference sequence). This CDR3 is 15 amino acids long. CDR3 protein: CATSRELQGQETQYF. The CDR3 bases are TGTGCCACCAGCAGAGAACTCCAGGGTCAGGAGACCCAGTACTTC.

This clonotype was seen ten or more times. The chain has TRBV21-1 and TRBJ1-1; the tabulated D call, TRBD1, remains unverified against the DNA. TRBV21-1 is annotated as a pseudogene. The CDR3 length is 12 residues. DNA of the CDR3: TGTGCCAGCAGCAAATGGGGCAGGGTGGCTTTCTTT. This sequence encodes CASSKWGRVAFF.

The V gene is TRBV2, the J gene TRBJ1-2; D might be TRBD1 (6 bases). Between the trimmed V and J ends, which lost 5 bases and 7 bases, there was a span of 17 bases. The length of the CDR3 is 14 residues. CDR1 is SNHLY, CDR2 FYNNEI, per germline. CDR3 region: CASSPGHGGRGYTF. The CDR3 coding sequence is TGTGCCAGCAGTCCGGGACACGGCGGGCGTGGCTACACCTTC.

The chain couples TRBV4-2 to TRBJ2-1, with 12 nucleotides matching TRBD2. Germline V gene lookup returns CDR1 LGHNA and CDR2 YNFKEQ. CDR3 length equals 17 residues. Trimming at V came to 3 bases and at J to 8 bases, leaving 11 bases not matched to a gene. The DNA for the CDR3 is TGTGCCAGCAGCCAGCACGACCTAGCGGGAGGGCCGGATGAGCAGTTCTTC. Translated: CASSQHDLAGGPDEQFF.

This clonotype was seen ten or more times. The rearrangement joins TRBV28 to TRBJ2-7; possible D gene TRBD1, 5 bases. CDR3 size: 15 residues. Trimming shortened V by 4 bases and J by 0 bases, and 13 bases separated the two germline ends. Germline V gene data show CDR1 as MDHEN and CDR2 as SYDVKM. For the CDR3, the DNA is TGTGCCAGCAGTTCTCCAGGGAAAAGCTCCTACGAGCAGTACTTC. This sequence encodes CASSSPGKSSYEQYF.

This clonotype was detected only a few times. The CDR3 reads CASSIDGVTDTQYF. The CDR3 DNA follows: TGTGCCAGTAGTATAGACGGTGTCACAGATACGCAGTATTTT. The rearrangement links TRBV19 to TRBJ2-3; no firm D call. The CDR3 totals 14 residues. The germline V gene has CDR1 LNHDA and CDR2 SQIVND (reference sequence). Trimming left V 0 bases short and J 2 bases short, with 6 bases between.

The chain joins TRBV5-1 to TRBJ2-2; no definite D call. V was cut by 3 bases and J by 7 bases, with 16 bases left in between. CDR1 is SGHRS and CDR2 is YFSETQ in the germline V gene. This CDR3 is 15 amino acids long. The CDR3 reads CASSSPGVLHGELFF. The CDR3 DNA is TGCGCCAGCAGCTCCCCAGGTGTCCTCCACGGGGAGCTGTTTTTT.

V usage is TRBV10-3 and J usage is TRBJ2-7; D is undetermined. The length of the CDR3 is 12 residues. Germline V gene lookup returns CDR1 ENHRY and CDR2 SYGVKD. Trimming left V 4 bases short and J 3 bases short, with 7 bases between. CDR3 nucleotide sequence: TGTGCCATCAGTGGGAATTACTACGAGCAGTACTTC. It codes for CAISGNYYEQYF.

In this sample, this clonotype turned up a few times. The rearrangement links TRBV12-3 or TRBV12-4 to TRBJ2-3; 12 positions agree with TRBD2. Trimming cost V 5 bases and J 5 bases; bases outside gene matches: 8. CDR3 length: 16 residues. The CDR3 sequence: CASSLRLAGVGDTQYF. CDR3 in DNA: TGTGCCAGCAGTCTTCGACTAGCGGGGGTTGGAGATACGCAGTATTTT.